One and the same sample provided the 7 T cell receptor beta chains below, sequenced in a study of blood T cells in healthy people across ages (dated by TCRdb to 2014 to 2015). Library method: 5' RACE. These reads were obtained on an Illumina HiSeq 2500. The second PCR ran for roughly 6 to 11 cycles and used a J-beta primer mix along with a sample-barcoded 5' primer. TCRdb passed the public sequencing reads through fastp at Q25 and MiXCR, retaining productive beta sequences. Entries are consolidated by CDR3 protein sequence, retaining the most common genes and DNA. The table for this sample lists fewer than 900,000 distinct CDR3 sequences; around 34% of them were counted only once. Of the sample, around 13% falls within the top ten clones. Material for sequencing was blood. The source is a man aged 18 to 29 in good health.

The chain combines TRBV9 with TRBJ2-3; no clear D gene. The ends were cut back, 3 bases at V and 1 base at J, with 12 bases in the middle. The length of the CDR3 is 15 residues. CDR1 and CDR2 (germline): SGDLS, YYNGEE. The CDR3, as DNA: TGTGCCAGCAGCGACTTTCGGGTTGGCACAGATACGCAGTATTTT. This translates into CASSDFRVGTDTQYF.

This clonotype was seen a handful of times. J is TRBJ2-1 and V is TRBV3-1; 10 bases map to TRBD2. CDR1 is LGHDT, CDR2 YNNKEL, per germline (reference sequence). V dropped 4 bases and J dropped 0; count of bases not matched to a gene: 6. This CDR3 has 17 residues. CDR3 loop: CASSLQLAGSSYNEQFF. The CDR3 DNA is TGTGCCAGCAGCCTGCAACTAGCGGGGAGCTCCTACAATGAGCAGTTCTTC.

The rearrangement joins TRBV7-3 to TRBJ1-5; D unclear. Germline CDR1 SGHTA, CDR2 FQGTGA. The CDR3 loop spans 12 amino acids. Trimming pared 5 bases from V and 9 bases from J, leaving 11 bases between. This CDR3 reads CASSLPNGPQHF. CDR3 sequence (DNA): TGTGCCAGCAGCCTACCTAATGGGCCCCAGCATTTT.

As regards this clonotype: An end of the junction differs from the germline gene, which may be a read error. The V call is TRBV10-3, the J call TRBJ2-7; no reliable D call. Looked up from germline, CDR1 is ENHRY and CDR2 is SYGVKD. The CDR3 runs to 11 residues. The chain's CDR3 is CAISRVGEQYF. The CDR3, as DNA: TGCGCCATCAGTCGGGTAGGCGAGCAGTACTTC.

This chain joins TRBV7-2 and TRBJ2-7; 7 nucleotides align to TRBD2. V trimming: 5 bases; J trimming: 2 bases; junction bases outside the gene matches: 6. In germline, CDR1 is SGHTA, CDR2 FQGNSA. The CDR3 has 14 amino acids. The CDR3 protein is CASSPSRGAYEQYF. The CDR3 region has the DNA TGTGCCAGCAGCCCCAGTCGGGGGGCCTACGAGCAGTACTTC.

Here the CDR3 DNA reads TGCGCCAGCAGTGAGACAGAAGGGCCTGAAGCTTTCTTT. Translated, it gives CASSETEGPEAFF. The chain joins TRBV10-2 to TRBJ1-1; D is ambiguous. V shed 2 bases and J shed 6 bases, with 10 bases lying between them. Germline assignment: CDR1 WSHSY and CDR2 SAAADI. The CDR3 is 13 amino acids.

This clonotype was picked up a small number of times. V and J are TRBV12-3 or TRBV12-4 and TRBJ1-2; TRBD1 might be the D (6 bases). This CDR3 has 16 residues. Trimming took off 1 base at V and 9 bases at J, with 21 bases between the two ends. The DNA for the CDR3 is TGTGCCAGCAGTTTAGATTTTAGAGCACAGGGTGGTCGCTACACCTTC. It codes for CASSLDFRAQGGRYTF.